This TCR beta chain was sequenced during a study of shared clonotypes between healthy human individuals. As for the study in general: Aged 18 to 49, the donors were two women and a few men.

The trim removed 3 bases at V and 10 bases at J, leaving 5 bases unmatched. The germline V gene encodes CDR1 SGDLS and CDR2 YYNGEE. The length of the CDR3 is 13 residues. General observations from the study: Naive CD4 clonotypes were shared across several donors at roughly 5%. Few donors limited the genetic and exposure-history diversity represented. Non-shared clonotypes displayed generation probabilities falling below those of clonotypes present in all four donors.

Notes on this clone: Its antigen is unidentified.

The protocol was immunoSEQ multiplex PCR, while the TCRdb copy is restricted to in-frame clones and leaves out a portion. In the table there are a few hundred thousand clones, about 95% of which are singletons. Terminally differentiated effector memory CD45RA+ cells were excluded from the naive CD8 cells, which were CD45RO-negative and positively selected for CCR7. V gene TRBV9 combines with J gene TRBJ2-1, with 9 bases fitting TRBD2. The source material was naive CD8+ T cells sorted from blood. The sequence derives from a woman younger than 45 in good health. The CDR3 coding sequence is TGTGCCAGCAGCGGAGGGACTAGCAACGAGCAGTTCTTC. It specifies CASSGGTSNEQFF.